The 29 T cell receptor beta chains below all came from one sample that was sequenced in a study of technical replicates of blood from a few donors. TCRdb keeps only in-frame clones here, not all; method: immunoSEQ multiplex PCR. The data show 59,000 or so clones, roughly 95% seen once. The sequenced material came from PBMCs. The receptors originated from a human donor in good health. Some clones in this sample may be carry-over from other donors' samples.

The J gene is TRBJ2-5, the V gene TRBV7-2; 11 nucleotides agree with TRBD2. V shed 5 bases and J 4 bases; nucleotides not matched to a gene: 15. The CDR3 consists of 18 residues. The germline V gene has CDR1 SGHTA and CDR2 FQGNSA. The CDR3 DNA reads as TGTGCCAGCAGCGCCAGACTAGCGGGACTTTCCTTTCTAGAGACCCAGTACTTC. Protein sequence: CASSARLAGLSFLETQYF.

This rearrangement joins TRBV7-9 to TRBJ2-1, with a weak D call TRBD1 (6 bases). CDR3 length: 14 amino acids. Germline CDR1 reads SEHNR; CDR2 reads FQNEAQ (reference sequence). The germline V and J ends were trimmed by 5 bases and 7 bases, with 15 bases remaining between them. CDR3 nucleotides: TGTGCCAGCAGCCTACAGGGAACCCTGAATGAGCAGTTCTTC. Its translation: CASSLQGTLNEQFF.

This rearrangement joins TRBV7-6 to TRBJ2-7; 11 positions match TRBD2. CDR3 length: 17 residues. V shed 5 bases, J shed 4 bases, and the junction held 13 bases outside the gene matches. Germline V CDR1 and CDR2: SGHVS, FNYEAQ. CDR3 nucleotide sequence: TGTGCCAGCAGCCGATATCTGACTAGCGGGACGGGGTACGAGCAGTACTTC. Translating it yields CASSRYLTSGTGYEQYF.

Here the CDR3 reads CASSPIRSSEKLFF. CDR3 coding DNA: TGTGCCAGCAGCCCCATCCGGTCAAGCGAAAAACTGTTTTTT. The rearrangement uses TRBV9 and TRBJ1-4; no reliable D call. Between the trimmed V and J ends, which lost 4 bases and 8 bases, there was a span of 15 bases. The CDR3 runs 14 residues. Germline lookup yields CDR1 SGDLS and CDR2 YYNGEE.

The chain combines TRBV4-2 with TRBJ1-5; the D gene is possibly TRBD1 (5 bases). The CDR3 consists of 15 residues. Deletions cut 0 bases from V and 12 bases from J, with 18 bases between. The V gene's germline CDR1 is LGHNA and CDR2 YNFKEQ. CDR3 DNA sequence: TGTGCCAGCAGCCAAGATCTGGGGGGGATCAGGGACCAGCATTTT. It encodes CASSQDLGGIRDQHF.

This clone has only one observation. The rearrangement uses TRBV7-2 and TRBJ2-7; 7 bases align to TRBD2. Germline V lookup: CDR1 SGHTA, CDR2 FQGNSA. Trimming removed 7 bases from V and 1 base from J; junction bases left unmatched: 10. This CDR3 spans 15 amino acids. CDR3 sequence reads: CASKQTAGESYEQYF. DNA for the CDR3: TGTGCCAGCAAACAGACGGCGGGAGAATCCTACGAGCAGTACTTC. Drawing the rest from reference TRBV7-2 and TRBJ2-7, the complete variable domain is GAGVSQSPSNKVTEKGKDVELRCDPISGHTALYWYRQSLGQGLEFLIYFQGNSAPDKSGLPSDRFSAERTGGSVSTLTIQRTQQEDSAVYLCASKQTAGESYEQYFGPGTRLTVT.

The CDR3 spells CASSPGQTTYEQYF. In nucleotides, the CDR3 is TGCGCCAGCAGCCCGGGACAGACTACCTACGAGCAGTACTTC. V usage is TRBV5-1 and J usage is TRBJ2-7, with 7 bases identical to TRBD1. CDR1 and CDR2 (germline): SGHRS, YFSETQ. Germline trimming cut 4 bases from V and 2 bases from J; bases unmatched to any gene: 6. This CDR3 region has 14 residues. Together with reference TRBV5-1 and TRBJ2-7, the CDR3 gives the full variable domain: KAGVTQTPRYLIKTRGQQVTLSCSPISGHRSVSWYQQTPGQGLQFLFEYFSETQRNKGNFPGRFSGRQFSNSRSEMNVSTLELGDSALYLCASSPGQTTYEQYFGPGTRLTVT.

The rearrangement uses TRBV7-9 and TRBJ1-2, with 7 bases matching TRBD1. The CDR3 length is 15 residues. With V trimmed by 1 base and J by 6 bases, 8 bases remained unmatched. The germline gives CDR1 SEHNR, CDR2 FQNEAQ (reference sequence). The CDR3 DNA follows: TGTGCCAGCAGCTTAGTTAGACAGGGATCCGATGGCTACACCTTC. It is translated as CASSLVRQGSDGYTF.

The V gene is TRBV19, the J gene TRBJ2-5, with D possibly TRBD1 on 6 matching bases. The CDR3 runs to 15 residues. Germline values: CDR1 LNHDA, CDR2 SQIVND (reference sequence). V was clipped by 4 bases and J by 4 bases, with 16 bases between them. CDR3 sequence (DNA): TGTGCCAGTAGTACTCAGGGGCTTTTCAGAGAGACCCAGTACTTC. Amino acids: CASSTQGLFRETQYF.

This clone was observed a single time. The chain has TRBV7-9 and TRBJ1-5, with a possible D match to TRBD1 (5 bases). The CDR3 contains 15 residues. Trimming cost V 5 bases and J 11 bases, with 22 bases left between them. Germline CDR1 and CDR2: SEHNR and FQNEAQ (reference sequence). The CDR3 DNA reads TGTGCCAGCAGCCCCGAAGGCAGGGAATCTTCCGCCCAGCATTTT. It encodes CASSPEGRESSAQHF.

V gene TRBV2 combines with J gene TRBJ1-2; TRBD1 matches at 8 bases. Losses at the gene ends were 5 bases for V and 4 bases for J; bases not matched to a gene: 6. CDR1 and CDR2 from the germline V gene are SNHLY and FYNNEI. This CDR3 is 14 amino acids long. CDR3 DNA sequence: TGTGCCAGCAGTAGGGGACAGGTAGCCTATGGCTACACCTTC. The encoded protein is CASSRGQVAYGYTF.

V gene TRBV9 combines with J gene TRBJ2-2; 10 nucleotides line up with TRBD1. The CDR3 consists of 17 residues. The trim removed 1 base at V and 2 bases at J, leaving 5 bases unmatched. The germline V gene encodes CDR1 SGDLS and CDR2 YYNGEE. Here the CDR3 DNA reads TGTGCCAGCAGCGTACCTCGGGACAGGGGCAACACCGGGGAGCTGTTTTTT. As protein: CASSVPRDRGNTGELFF.

CDR3 DNA: TGTGCCAGCAGCCAAGATCTAGCGGGGGGGCGCTACGAGCAGTACTTC. It translates to CASSQDLAGGRYEQYF. The chain recombines TRBV4-2 with TRBJ2-7; 12 nucleotides align to TRBD2. Trimming removed 0 bases from V and 3 bases from J; junction bases left unmatched: 3. Looked up from germline, CDR1 is LGHNA and CDR2 is YNFKEQ. The length of the CDR3 is 16 residues.

The chain joins TRBV28 to TRBJ2-7; TRBD1 might be the D (6 bases). The CDR3 consists of 13 residues. V lost 2 bases and J lost 6, with 11 bases in between. CDR1 is MDHEN and CDR2 is SYDVKM in the germline V gene. CDR3 DNA sequence: TGTGCCAGCAGTTTACCAAGGGGGTTCGAGCAGTACTTC. Translated: CASSLPRGFEQYF.

J is TRBJ2-5 and V is TRBV30; possible D gene TRBD2, 5 bases. CDR3 length: 12 residues. Trimming took 5 bases from V and 5 from J, leaving 12 bases between them. Germline lookup yields CDR1 GTSNPN and CDR2 SVGIG (reference sequence). The CDR3 DNA sequence: TGTGCCTGGGGAATCCCGGGGGAGACCCAGTACTTC. Its protein is CAWGIPGETQYF.

The chain carries TRBV6-5 and TRBJ1-1; D not certain. Germline values: CDR1 MNHEY, CDR2 SVGAGI. The length of the CDR3 is 13 residues. Trimming stripped 6 bases from V and 7 bases from J, with 15 bases between. CDR3 in amino acids: CASSTDVVGEAFF. CDR3 bases: TGTGCCAGCAGCACAGATGTGGTTGGTGAAGCTTTCTTT.

J is TRBJ1-2 and V is TRBV7-2; 7 positions agree with TRBD1. Trimming took 3 bases from V and 8 from J; bases not matched to a gene: 6. Germline CDR1 SGHTA, CDR2 FQGNSA. This CDR3 is 13 amino acids long. The CDR3 coding sequence is TGTGCCAGCAGCTTCAACAGGGGTGACGGCTACACCTTC. Translation: CASSFNRGDGYTF.

Concerning this clone itself: The germline gene is not matched at one end of the junction; a read error may be the cause. The CDR3 nucleotides read TGTGCCAGTAGTATGGGGGACTCGCCCCTTTTT. It translates to CASSMGDSPLF. The chain is built from TRBV19 and TRBJ1-4, with a weak D call TRBD1 (5 bases). The germline CDR1 and CDR2 sequences are LNHDA and SQIVND (reference sequence). The CDR3 covers 11 residues. Looking up the rest from reference TRBV19 and TRBJ1-4 gives the full variable domain: DGGITQSPKYLFRKEGQNVTLSCEQNLNHDAMYWYRQDPGQGLRLIYYSQIVNDFQKGDIAEGYSVSREKKESFPLTVTSAQKNPTAFYLCASSMGDSPLFGSGTQLSVL.

This clone was found once. V gene TRBV11-2 combines with J gene TRBJ2-1, with TRBD2 identical over 9 bases. Germline values: CDR1 SGHAT, CDR2 FQNNGV. CDR3 length: 16 amino acids. V lost 6 bases, J lost 4 bases, and 10 bases stayed unmatched. CDR3 coding DNA: TGTGCCAGCAGGGCACTTGCGGGGGGGCCTTACAATGAGCAGTTCTTC. It codes for CASRALAGGPYNEQFF.

V is TRBV5-6 and J is TRBJ1-2, with D possibly TRBD1 on 5 matching bases. CDR1 and CDR2 (germline): SGHDT, YYEEEE. CDR3 size: 11 residues. V lost 4 bases and J lost 8, with 9 bases in between. DNA for the CDR3: TGTGCCAGCAGCGCCTGGGGCGGCTACACCTTC. It translates to CASSAWGGYTF.

The V call is TRBV6-5, the J call TRBJ2-3, with TRBD2 matching 7 bases. Unmatched junction bases numbered 5, after V lost 5 bases and J lost 0 bases. The CDR3 has 15 amino acids. The germline V gene encodes CDR1 MNHEY and CDR2 SVGAGI. The CDR3, as DNA: TGTGCCAGCAGTCCAGCGGGAACTAGCACAGATACGCAGTATTTT. This sequence encodes CASSPAGTSTDTQYF.

This chain joins TRBV7-7 and TRBJ2-5; 7 bases are shared with TRBD2. The CDR3 runs to 15 residues. Looked up from germline, CDR1 is SSHAT and CDR2 is FNYEAQ (reference sequence). After removal of 1 base from V and 5 bases from J, the junction contained 7 bases not matched to a gene. The CDR3 region has the DNA TGTGCCAGCAGCTTAGGGGGGGGAGTCGGGGAGACCCAGTACTTC. Protein sequence: CASSLGGGVGETQYF.

This clone was picked up one time. The rearrangement uses TRBV2 and TRBJ1-2; 8 nucleotides agree with TRBD1. V lost 7 bases and J lost 2; bases outside the gene matches: 6. This CDR3 is 14 amino acids long. Per the germline V gene, CDR1 is SNHLY and CDR2 is FYNNEI. The CDR3 DNA sequence: TGTGCCAGCAATCAAGGACAGGGCAACTATGGCTACACCTTC. Translation gives CASNQGQGNYGYTF. Full variable domain (remainder filled in from reference TRBV2 and TRBJ1-2): EPEVTQTPSHQVTQMGQEVILRCVPISNHLYFYWYRQILGQKVEFLVSFYNNEISEKSEIFDDQFSVERPDGSNFTLKIRSTKLEDSAMYFCASNQGQGNYGYTFGSGTRLTVV.

This chain links TRBV5-1 with TRBJ2-1; D unresolved. The CDR3 has 14 residues. Germline V gene sequence: CDR1 SGHRS, CDR2 YFSETQ. V lost 5 bases, J lost 1 base, and 10 bases lay in between. The CDR3 coding sequence is TGCGCCAGCAGGGCGGAATTTTCCTACAATGAGCAGTTCTTC. This codes for CASRAEFSYNEQFF.

V and J are TRBV2 and TRBJ1-2, with D possibly being TRBD1 (5 bases). The germline V gene encodes CDR1 SNHLY and CDR2 FYNNEI. There are 16 residues in the CDR3. V was clipped by 6 bases and J by 3 bases, with 20 bases between them. The CDR3 loop reads CASSPYGGGFYYGYTF. CDR3 in DNA: TGTGCCAGCAGCCCTTATGGGGGGGGGTTCTACTATGGCTACACCTTC.

The V call is TRBV29-1, the J call TRBJ1-2, with 7 bases fitting TRBD1. CDR3 length: 13 residues. V lost 5 bases and J lost 4; bases outside the gene matches: 7. Germline-derived CDR1 and CDR2 are SQVTM and ANQGSEA. The DNA for the CDR3 is TGCAGCGTTCAAGGGGACAGACCCTATGGCTACACCTTC. Translation: CSVQGDRPYGYTF.

This clone was observed a few times. V gene TRBV19 combines with J gene TRBJ2-7; tentatively, D is TRBD2 (5 bases). The CDR3 contains 16 residues. V was cut by 2 bases and J by 2 bases, with 16 bases left in between. Germline CDR1 is LNHDA and CDR2 is SQIVND (reference sequence). This CDR3 is CASSISEVGKTYEQYF. The CDR3 nucleotides read TGTGCCAGTAGTATATCGGAGGTGGGGAAGACCTACGAGCAGTACTTC.

The rearrangement joins TRBV7-2 to TRBJ1-1, with 7 nucleotides matching TRBD1. The CDR3 sequence is 13 residues long. CDR1 is SGHTA, CDR2 FQGNSA, per germline. Trimming cost V 2 bases and J 11 bases; bases outside gene matches: 8. The CDR3 loop reads CASSLRGQVWAFF. In DNA, the CDR3 is TGTGCCAGCAGCTTAAGGGGGCAGGTTTGGGCTTTCTTT. Based on the CDR3 plus reference TRBV7-2 and TRBJ1-1, the full variable domain is GAGVSQSPSNKVTEKGKDVELRCDPISGHTALYWYRQSLGQGLEFLIYFQGNSAPDKSGLPSDRFSAERTGGSVSTLTIQRTQQEDSAVYLCASSLRGQVWAFFGQGTRLTVV.

This chain links TRBV7-3 with TRBJ2-5; weak D call: TRBD1 (5 bases). The CDR3 runs to 13 residues. Trimming took 2 bases from V and 4 from J, leaving 8 bases between them. The germline V gene has CDR1 SGHTA and CDR2 FQGTGA. CDR3 sequence reads: CASSLGRAETQYF. In DNA, the CDR3 is TGTGCCAGCAGCTTAGGCAGGGCAGAGACCCAGTACTTC.